This record concerns one TCR beta chain sequence. What it binds is not known. Treatment of the sample: roughly 10-day PBMC culture with coronavirus spike peptide pools or control peptides (ViraFEST assay). In the ViraFEST assay, peptide-pool expansion preceded TCR sequencing of expanded clonotypes. These data come from a study of vaccination and CD4 T cells after COVID-19. Whole-study context: Overlapping SARS-CoV-2, HCoV-NL63, HCoV-OC43 and HCoV-229E spike peptides were used to stimulate cells.

At the Johns Hopkins FTIC core, DNA taken from cultured CD4+ T cells was sequenced by way of the Oncomine TCR Beta short-read assay. TCRdb re-called the PCR reads with MiXCR, one entry per CDR3 protein. This sample carries about 20,000 distinct CDR3 sequences, roughly half of them seen once, and the ten largest clones take 4.5% to 5%. Per germline, CDR1 DFQATT and CDR2 SNEGSKA (reference sequence). Trimming took off 5 bases at V and 1 base at J, with 16 bases between the two ends. There are 15 residues in the CDR3. Overall study findings and caveats: Convalescent participants were relatively few, and none had early post-infection timepoints studied.

Sequencing used CD4+ T cells from blood, cultured in vitro, obtained before SARS-CoV-2 vaccination. The J gene is TRBJ2-3, the V gene TRBV20-1, with D tentatively TRBD2 (6 bases). The source is a human donor who had recovered from COVID-19. Here the CDR3 reads CSALTSFSGTDTQYF. In nucleotides, the CDR3 is TGCAGTGCTTTGACTAGTTTCTCTGGCACAGATACGCAGTATTTT.